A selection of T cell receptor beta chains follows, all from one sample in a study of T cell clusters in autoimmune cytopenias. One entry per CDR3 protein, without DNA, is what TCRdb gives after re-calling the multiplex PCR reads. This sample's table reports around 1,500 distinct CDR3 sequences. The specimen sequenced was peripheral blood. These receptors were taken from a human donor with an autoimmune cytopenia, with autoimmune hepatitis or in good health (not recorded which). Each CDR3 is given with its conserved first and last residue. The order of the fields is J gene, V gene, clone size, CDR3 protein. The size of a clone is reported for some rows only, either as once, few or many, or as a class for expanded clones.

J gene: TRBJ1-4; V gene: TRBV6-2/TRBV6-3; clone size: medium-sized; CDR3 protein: CASSLWDSIYPPNEKLFF
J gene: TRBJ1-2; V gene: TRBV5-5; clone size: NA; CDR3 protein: CASSFLTSDVTRSGYTF
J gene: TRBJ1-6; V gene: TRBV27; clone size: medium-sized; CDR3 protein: CASSSLRSPLHF
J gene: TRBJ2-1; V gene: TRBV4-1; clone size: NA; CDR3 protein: CASSPRTSGGFYNEQFF
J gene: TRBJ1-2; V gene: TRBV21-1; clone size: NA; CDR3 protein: CASTVRALYGYTF
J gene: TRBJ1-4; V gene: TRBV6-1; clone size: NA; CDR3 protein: CASSERGSIMGLPNEKLFF
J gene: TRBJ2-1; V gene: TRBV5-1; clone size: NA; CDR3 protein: CASSLVTSGNEQFF
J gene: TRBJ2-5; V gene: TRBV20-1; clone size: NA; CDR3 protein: CSAQTSGGRETQYF
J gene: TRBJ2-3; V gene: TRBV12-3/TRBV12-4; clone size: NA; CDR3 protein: CASSLQGAWTDTQYF
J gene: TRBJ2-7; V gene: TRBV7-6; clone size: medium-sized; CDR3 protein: CASSLSAQVREEQYF
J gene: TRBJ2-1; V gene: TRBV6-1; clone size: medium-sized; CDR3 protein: CASSVDRGDNEQFF
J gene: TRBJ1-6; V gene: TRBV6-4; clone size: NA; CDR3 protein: CASRPEGTIGSPLHF
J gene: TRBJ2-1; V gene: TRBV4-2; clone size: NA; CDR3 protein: CASSHIGLSGKFGGSNEQFF
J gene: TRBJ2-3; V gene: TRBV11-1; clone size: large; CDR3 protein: CASRSMVGGIDTQYF
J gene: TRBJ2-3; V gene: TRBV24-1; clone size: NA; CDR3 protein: CATSAGSGADTQYF
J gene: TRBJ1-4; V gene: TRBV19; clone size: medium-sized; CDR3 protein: CASSGLPTNEKLFF
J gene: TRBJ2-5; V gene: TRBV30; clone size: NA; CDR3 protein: CAWSVGLAGVQETQYF
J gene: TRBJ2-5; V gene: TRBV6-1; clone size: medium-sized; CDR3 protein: CASTTLAGLETQYF
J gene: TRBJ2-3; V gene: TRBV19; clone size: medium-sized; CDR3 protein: CASSIVGAADTQYF
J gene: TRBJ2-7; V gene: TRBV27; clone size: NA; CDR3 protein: CASTLHAAGASYEQYF
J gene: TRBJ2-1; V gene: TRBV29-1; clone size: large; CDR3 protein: CSVLGWVSNEQFF
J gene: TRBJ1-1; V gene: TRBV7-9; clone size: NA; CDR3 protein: CASSPTGEGTEAFF
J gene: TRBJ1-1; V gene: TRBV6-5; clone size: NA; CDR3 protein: CASSYSTGGPTEAFF
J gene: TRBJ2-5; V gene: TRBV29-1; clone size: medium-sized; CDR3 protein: CSVARFGETQYF
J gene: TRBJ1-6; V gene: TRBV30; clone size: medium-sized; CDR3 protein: CAWRGTGGDRSPLHF
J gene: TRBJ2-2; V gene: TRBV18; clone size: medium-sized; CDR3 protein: CASSSLTGSGELFF
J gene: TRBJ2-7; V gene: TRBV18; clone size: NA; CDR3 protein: CASTWGQGALSYEQYF
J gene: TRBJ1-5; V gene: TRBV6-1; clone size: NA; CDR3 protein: CASSPQGGHSNQPQHF
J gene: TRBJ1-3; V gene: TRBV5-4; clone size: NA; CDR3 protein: CASSLLSGNTIYF
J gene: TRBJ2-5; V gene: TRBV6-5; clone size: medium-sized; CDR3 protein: CASSAGGRETQYF
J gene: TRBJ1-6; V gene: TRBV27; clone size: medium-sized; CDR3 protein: CASRFGQNSPLHF
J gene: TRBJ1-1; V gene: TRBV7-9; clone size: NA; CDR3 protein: CASSLPGDTEAFF
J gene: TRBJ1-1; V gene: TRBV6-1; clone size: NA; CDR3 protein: CASKGMGLVTEAFF
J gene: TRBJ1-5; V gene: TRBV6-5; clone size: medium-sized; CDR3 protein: CASSQYRDRVNQPQHF
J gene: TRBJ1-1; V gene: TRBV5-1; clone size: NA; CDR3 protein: CASSLTGQDEAFF
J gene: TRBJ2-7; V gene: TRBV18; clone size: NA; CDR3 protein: CASSPGFLDSSYEQYF
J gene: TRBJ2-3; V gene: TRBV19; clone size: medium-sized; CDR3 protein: CASKGLGPDTQYF
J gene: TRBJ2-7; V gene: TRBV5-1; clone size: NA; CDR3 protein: CASSHSTGVSYEQYF
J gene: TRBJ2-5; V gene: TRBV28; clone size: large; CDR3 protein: CASSLMSGRAAETQYF
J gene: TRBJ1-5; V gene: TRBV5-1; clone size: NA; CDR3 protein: CASSEGEPNQPQHF
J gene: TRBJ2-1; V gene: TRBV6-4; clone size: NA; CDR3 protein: CASRDPSGKQFF
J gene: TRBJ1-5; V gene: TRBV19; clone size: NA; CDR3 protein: CASRGQGREDQPQHF
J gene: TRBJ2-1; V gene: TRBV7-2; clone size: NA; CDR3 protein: CASSSGLNNEQFF
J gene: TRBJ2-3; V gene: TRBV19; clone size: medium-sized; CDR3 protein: CASRPTGATSTDTQYF
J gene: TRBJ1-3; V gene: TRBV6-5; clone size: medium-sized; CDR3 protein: CASRTVPGNTIYF